These 17 T cell receptor beta chains came from one sample sequenced in a study of cytomegalovirus exposure and HLA in healthy donors. PCR used 60 Vbeta primers and 13 Jbeta primers. Produced via immunoSEQ multiplex PCR; TCRdb's table is partial and in-frame only. This sample has 90,000 to 150,000 clones, with 75% found just once. The sequencing input was PBMCs. The receptors shown here come from a woman between 40 and 55 years old in good health and CMV-seropositive.

This chain links TRBV6-5 with TRBJ2-2; D remains ambiguous. V was trimmed by 1 base and J by 6 bases, leaving 3 bases between them. The germline CDR1 and CDR2 sequences are MNHEY and SVGAGI. The CDR3 consists of 12 residues. The CDR3 bases are TGTGCCAGCAGTTACTTAGCCGGGGAGCTGTTTTTT. Residues: CASSYLAGELFF.

CDR3 in DNA: TGTGCCAGTAGCCTGACAGGGGGCCGAGAGACCCAGTACTTC. Translated: CASSLTGGRETQYF. V gene TRBV19 combines with J gene TRBJ2-5; TRBD1 agrees at 10 bases. The germline V gene has CDR1 LNHDA and CDR2 SQIVND (reference sequence). V lost 6 bases, J lost 4 bases, and 5 bases stayed unmatched. The CDR3 loop spans 14 amino acids.

This clone was observed a few times. This chain uses TRBV30 with TRBJ1-1; 7 bases agree with TRBD1. This CDR3 contains 15 residues. Germline values: CDR1 GTSNPN, CDR2 SVGIG (reference sequence). V shed 3 bases and J 0 bases; nucleotides not matched to a gene: 7. The CDR3 nucleotides read TGTGCCTGGAGGACAGGGAGCGGTGTGAACACTGAAGCTTTCTTT. Its protein product is CAWRTGSGVNTEAFF.

V and J are TRBV18 and TRBJ2-7; 12 nucleotides line up with TRBD1. Per the germline V gene, CDR1 is KGHSH and CDR2 is LQKENI. This CDR3 is 16 amino acids long. Unmatched junction bases numbered 11, after V lost 5 bases and J lost 6 bases. The CDR3 region has the DNA TGTGCCAGCTCAACGACCTCCGGGACAGGGGGCAGCGAGCAGTACTTC. This codes for CASSTTSGTGGSEQYF.

Here the CDR3 DNA reads TGTGCCAGCAGCCTGGAGGGGGCCTGGCAGCCCCAGCATTTT. This gives the protein CASSLEGAWQPQHF. The V and J genes are TRBV7-9 and TRBJ1-5, with TRBD1 identical over 7 bases. Germline V gene lookup returns CDR1 SEHNR and CDR2 FQNEAQ (reference sequence). This CDR3 is 14 amino acids long. Unmatched junction bases numbered 8, after V lost 5 bases and J lost 7 bases.

The chain carries TRBV19 and TRBJ2-5; TRBD2 matches at 10 bases. V lost 6 bases to trimming and J lost 4 bases; unmatched junction nucleotides: 14. CDR1 and CDR2 from the germline V gene are LNHDA and SQIVND (reference sequence). This CDR3 has 17 residues. Here the CDR3 reads CASRPGTSVLDVETQYF. CDR3 coding DNA: TGTGCCAGTAGGCCCGGGACTAGCGTTCTTGACGTAGAGACCCAGTACTTC.

The chain joins TRBV2 to TRBJ2-4; 8 bases map to TRBD2. Per germline, CDR1 SNHLY and CDR2 FYNNEI. With 4 bases clipped from V and 5 bases from J, the junction kept 4 bases outside the gene matches. The CDR3 has 14 residues. The DNA of the CDR3 is TGTGCCAGCAGTGGCGAACTAGCGGAAAACATTCAGTACTTC. It specifies CASSGELAENIQYF.

V is TRBV5-6 and J is TRBJ2-5; D ambiguous. Between the trimmed V and J ends, which lost 0 bases and 2 bases, there was a span of 11 bases. Germline V CDR1 and CDR2: SGHDT, YYEEEE. The CDR3 runs to 15 residues. CDR3 amino acids: CASSLGSAPQETQYF. DNA of the CDR3: TGTGCCAGCAGCTTGGGGAGTGCTCCTCAAGAGACCCAGTACTTC.

This chain connects TRBV9 to TRBJ1-6; 7 bases agree with TRBD1. After removal of 0 bases from V and 7 bases from J, the junction contained 7 bases not matched to a gene. This CDR3 is 16 amino acids long. Looked up from germline, CDR1 is SGDLS and CDR2 is YYNGEE. The CDR3 sequence: CASSVAPDRVNSPLHF. Written as DNA, the CDR3 is TGTGCCAGCAGCGTAGCTCCAGACAGGGTGAATTCACCCCTCCACTTT.

This clone was recorded only once. The chain joins TRBV29-1 to TRBJ2-1, with a weak D call TRBD2 (6 bases). Trimming pared 3 bases from V and 5 bases from J, leaving 14 bases between. The CDR3 is 14 amino acids. Germline CDR1 reads SQVTM; CDR2 reads ANQGSEA. The CDR3 here is CSVELTGADNEQFF. In nucleotides, the CDR3 is TGCAGCGTTGAGTTAACGGGAGCTGACAATGAGCAGTTCTTC.

The chain employs TRBV19 and TRBJ2-3; 8 bases match TRBD2. Germline V gene data show CDR1 as LNHDA and CDR2 as SQIVND (reference sequence). The junction had 6 bases not matched to a gene; V was cut back by 0 bases and J by 1 base. The CDR3 is 17 residues long. This chain's CDR3 is CASSIEGAGAGTDTQYF. CDR3 in DNA: TGTGCCAGTAGTATAGAGGGAGCGGGAGCCGGCACAGATACGCAGTATTTT.

The chain is built from TRBV10-1 and TRBJ2-1; TRBD2 agrees at 7 bases. Germline CDR1 is WNHNN and CDR2 is SYGVQD (reference sequence). The CDR3 sequence is 13 residues long. V dropped 9 bases and J dropped 5; count of bases not matched to a gene: 7. The CDR3: CASQLARHNEQFF. CDR3 bases: TGCGCCAGTCAACTAGCGAGGCACAATGAGCAGTTCTTC.

CDR3 amino acids: CASSSRENTIYF. The CDR3, as DNA: TGTGCCAGCAGCTCCCGAGAAAACACCATATATTTT. This sequence joins TRBV9 and TRBJ1-3; D unclear. The CDR3 totals 12 residues. Trimming pared 4 bases from V and 6 bases from J, leaving 8 bases between. From germline, CDR1 is SGDLS and CDR2 YYNGEE.

In its sample, this clone was seen a few times. V usage is TRBV9 and J usage is TRBJ2-1, with 8 bases fitting TRBD2. The CDR3 is 19 amino acids. J was trimmed by 0 bases and V by 4 bases; bases with no gene match: 15. The germline V gene has CDR1 SGDLS and CDR2 YYNGEE. CDR3 sequence reads: CASSPIGAGGTSSYNEQFF. Written as DNA, the CDR3 is TGTGCCAGCAGCCCCATCGGTGCGGGGGGTACGAGCTCCTACAATGAGCAGTTCTTC.

The genes are TRBV6-1 and TRBJ2-7, with 8 bases matching TRBD1. Germline V CDR1 and CDR2: MNHNS, SASEGT. The length of the CDR3 is 17 residues. Trimming removed 4 bases from V and 2 bases from J; junction bases left unmatched: 13. The CDR3 DNA sequence: TGTGCCAGCAGTGCTTGGTCACCGGGACAGGCTACCTACGAGCAGTACTTC. Encoded protein: CASSAWSPGQATYEQYF.

This CDR3 reads CASSDEGKQGYGYTF. The CDR3, as DNA: TGTGCCAGCAGCGACGAAGGGAAACAGGGCTATGGCTACACCTTC. The chain uses TRBV6-5 and TRBJ1-2; D may be TRBD1 (6 bases). The CDR3 sequence is 15 residues long. The V end lost 6 bases, the J end lost 4 bases, and 18 bases lay between the germline ends. Germline V CDR1 and CDR2: MNHEY, SVGAGI.

The chain links TRBV5-5 to TRBJ2-1, with D perhaps matching TRBD1 (7 bases). The germline V gene encodes CDR1 SGHKS and CDR2 YYEKEE (reference sequence). This CDR3 spans 13 amino acids. The V and J ends lost 2 bases and 7 bases respectively, with 10 bases between them. The CDR3 region is CASSFAGGNEQFF. The DNA for the CDR3 is TGTGCCAGCAGCTTCGCAGGGGGGAATGAGCAGTTCTTC.